These 24 T cell receptor beta chains originate from one sample sequenced in a study of cytomegalovirus exposure and HLA in healthy donors. Amplification used 60 Vbeta primers and 13 Jbeta primers. Repertoires were generated with immunoSEQ multiplex PCR, while TCRdb's copy carries only in-frame clones and drops some. The sample holds approximately 110,000 clones, 76% seen once. The sample was PBMCs. The receptor source for this set is a man aged 50-60 years in good health and CMV-seronegative.

CDR3 in DNA: TGTGCCAGCAGTTTCGGCGACGAGACTCGTGAAAAACTGTTTTTT. Protein sequence: CASSFGDETREKLFF. The chain combines TRBV28 with TRBJ1-4; the D is unclear. The germline gives CDR1 MDHEN, CDR2 SYDVKM. V was shortened by 3 bases and J by 7 bases, with 15 bases between the two germline ends. The length of the CDR3 is 15 residues.

The gene calls are TRBV5-4 and TRBJ2-1, with 8 bases aligning to TRBD2. V lost 5 bases, J lost 15 bases, and 7 bases stayed unmatched. Germline V gene data show CDR1 as SGHNT and CDR2 as YYREEE (reference sequence). The CDR3 extends over 11 amino acids. CDR3 amino acids: CASRERGRTFF. CDR3 in DNA: TGTGCCAGCAGAGAGCGGGGGAGAACGTTCTTC.

The gene calls are TRBV10-3 and TRBJ1-4; 7 bases match TRBD1. V lost 0 bases and J lost 8; bases outside the gene matches: 6. Germline V lookup: CDR1 ENHRY, CDR2 SYGVKD. The CDR3 is made up of 15 amino acids. The CDR3 nucleotides read TGTGCCATCAGTGAGTCGACAGGGTTGGACGAAAAACTGTTTTTT. This sequence encodes CAISESTGLDEKLFF.

The rearrangement joins TRBV7-2 to TRBJ1-2; 8 nucleotides match TRBD1. In germline, CDR1 is SGHTA, CDR2 FQGNSA. CDR3 length: 14 residues. The V and J ends lost 5 bases and 8 bases, in that order; junction bases with no gene match: 10. CDR3 amino acids: CASSRQQGAGGYTF. The CDR3 region has the DNA TGTGCCAGCAGCCGACAGCAGGGGGCCGGAGGCTACACCTTC. Combining the CDR3 with reference TRBV7-2 and TRBJ1-2 gives the whole variable domain GAGVSQSPSNKVTEKGKDVELRCDPISGHTALYWYRQSLGQGLEFLIYFQGNSAPDKSGLPSDRFSAERTGGSVSTLTIQRTQQEDSAVYLCASSRQQGAGGYTFGSGTRLTVV.

This clone was seen only once. The chain couples TRBV6-5 to TRBJ1-5; 8 nucleotides agree with TRBD1. Germline V gene lookup returns CDR1 MNHEY and CDR2 SVGAGI. The CDR3 contains 14 residues. Trimming cost V 5 bases and J 4 bases; bases outside gene matches: 4. CDR3 amino acids: CASSGRQGNQPQHF. In nucleotides, the CDR3 is TGTGCCAGCAGTGGGAGACAGGGGAATCAGCCCCAGCATTTT.

In nucleotides, the CDR3 is TGTGCCAGCAGCACTCAGGGGGCTCAAAACATTCAGTACTTC. This codes for CASSTQGAQNIQYF. The chain recombines TRBV11-1 with TRBJ2-4; 8 bases agree with TRBD1. CDR3 size: 14 residues. The ends lost 5 bases at V and 5 bases at J; junction bases unmatched: 5. Germline loops: CDR1 SGHAT, CDR2 FQDESV (reference sequence).

The V and J genes are TRBV7-9 and TRBJ2-1, with 10 bases aligning to TRBD1. CDR3 length: 15 amino acids. Germline V CDR1 and CDR2: SEHNR, FQNEAQ (reference sequence). The V segment lost 5 bases and the J segment 6 bases; nucleotides outside the gene matches: 7. The chain's CDR3 is CASSPGTGDLNEQFF. Here the CDR3 DNA reads TGTGCCAGCAGCCCCGGGACAGGGGACCTCAATGAGCAGTTCTTC.

The CDR3 DNA follows: TGTGCCAGCAGCCTGGACAGGGGGACCTACGAGCAGTACTTC. It yields the protein CASSLDRGTYEQYF. The V and J genes are TRBV5-8 and TRBJ2-7; 10 bases map to TRBD1. Trimming removed 4 bases from V and 2 bases from J; junction bases left unmatched: 3. The CDR3 runs to 14 residues. CDR1 is SGHTS and CDR2 is YDEGEE in the germline V gene.

This clone showed up just once. V gene TRBV19 combines with J gene TRBJ1-5, with 7 positions matching TRBD1. Germline CDR1 reads LNHDA; CDR2 reads SQIVND (reference sequence). The CDR3 is 13 amino acids. Trimming took 6 bases from V and 8 from J; bases not matched to a gene: 7. CDR3 protein: CASRRDSWEPQHF. Here the CDR3 DNA reads TGTGCCAGTAGACGGGACAGCTGGGAGCCCCAGCATTTT.

This chain uses TRBV4-1 with TRBJ1-2; D possibly corresponds to TRBD1 (6 bases). Trimming pared 1 base from V and 7 bases from J, leaving 16 bases between. CDR1 is MGHRA, CDR2 YSYEKL, per germline. The CDR3 length is 15 residues. The CDR3 protein is CASSQVPTGGVGYTF. Written as DNA, the CDR3 is TGCGCCAGCAGCCAAGTTCCGACAGGAGGTGTTGGCTACACCTTC.

The count of this clone is one. This chain joins TRBV11-2 and TRBJ2-3; D is perhaps TRBD1 (6 bases). This CDR3 region has 15 residues. Germline V lookup: CDR1 SGHAT, CDR2 FQNNGV. Deletions cut 5 bases from V and 5 bases from J, with 17 bases between. The CDR3 coding sequence is TGTGCCAGCAGCCTTACCGGGACATCAGGAGATACGCAGTATTTT. This translates into CASSLTGTSGDTQYF.

The V gene is TRBV2, the J gene TRBJ2-5, with TRBD2 matching 11 bases. Germline lookup yields CDR1 SNHLY and CDR2 FYNNEI. The CDR3 sequence is 15 residues long. J lost 5 bases, V lost 6 bases, and 8 bases had no gene match. The CDR3 is CASRPTSGARETQYF. The CDR3 DNA follows: TGTGCCAGCAGACCGACTAGCGGGGCCCGGGAGACCCAGTACTTC.

The chain employs TRBV6-1 and TRBJ1-1; TRBD1 agrees at 7 bases. The CDR3 is 15 amino acids. The germline gives CDR1 MNHNS, CDR2 SASEGT. V lost 5 bases to trimming and J lost 4 bases; unmatched junction nucleotides: 10. CDR3 nucleotides: TGTGCCAGCAGTTTCGAACAGGGGATTGGCACTGAAGCTTTCTTT. The encoded protein is CASSFEQGIGTEAFF.

In this sample, this clone turned up a few times. The chain combines TRBV6-1 with TRBJ2-5; D not resolved. This CDR3 comprises 16 residues. CDR1 and CDR2 from the germline V gene are MNHNS and SASEGT. V was trimmed by 0 bases and J by 4 bases, leaving 15 bases between them. CDR3 sequence reads: CASSEARVMRRETQYF. CDR3 nucleotide sequence: TGTGCCAGCAGTGAAGCGCGTGTTATGCGCCGAGAGACCCAGTACTTC.

This clone has just a few counts. This sequence joins TRBV9 and TRBJ1-6; unclear D gene. Germline lookup yields CDR1 SGDLS and CDR2 YYNGEE. V lost 0 bases, J lost 12 bases, and 13 bases lay in between. This CDR3 has 14 residues. DNA for the CDR3: TGTGCCAGCAGCGTAGGGTCAGGACTTGAACCCCTCCACTTT. It specifies CASSVGSGLEPLHF.

The chain combines TRBV7-2 with TRBJ1-2; possibly TRBD1 for D (6 bases). This CDR3 is 14 amino acids long. Per germline, CDR1 SGHTA and CDR2 FQGNSA. V lost 2 bases, J lost 6 bases, and 13 bases lay in between. The CDR3 reads CASSLRGGGHGYTF. The CDR3 coding sequence is TGTGCCAGCAGCTTAAGGGGGGGAGGCCATGGCTACACCTTC. The full variable domain, rest sourced from reference TRBV7-2 and TRBJ1-2, is GAGVSQSPSNKVTEKGKDVELRCDPISGHTALYWYRQSLGQGLEFLIYFQGNSAPDKSGLPSDRFSAERTGGSVSTLTIQRTQQEDSAVYLCASSLRGGGHGYTFGSGTRLTVV.

V and J are TRBV19 and TRBJ1-6; 8 bases are shared with TRBD1. J lost 7 bases, V lost 6 bases, and 8 bases had no gene match. Germline values: CDR1 LNHDA, CDR2 SQIVND (reference sequence). The CDR3 runs 15 residues. The CDR3 DNA is TGTGCCAGTAGGGCGAGGCAGGGGGCGAATTCACCCCTCCACTTT. Translated, it gives CASRARQGANSPLHF.

The chain links TRBV7-9 to TRBJ2-1, with D possibly matching TRBD2 (6 bases). The CDR3 runs 15 residues. Trimming removed 1 base from V and 0 bases from J, with 7 bases in between. Germline V gene lookup returns CDR1 SEHNR and CDR2 FQNEAQ (reference sequence). Here the CDR3 reads CASSLGTNSYNEQFF. DNA of the CDR3: TGTGCCAGCAGCTTAGGGACTAACTCCTACAATGAGCAGTTCTTC.

This chain links TRBV7-8 with TRBJ2-3; TRBD2 aligns across 9 bases. Unmatched junction bases numbered 6, after V lost 0 bases and J lost 8 bases. This CDR3 has 15 residues. Per the germline V gene, CDR1 is SGHVS and CDR2 is FQNEAQ. CDR3 nucleotide sequence: TGTGCCAGCAGCTTAGCGCGGGGCGGGGGGGCTACGCAGTATTTT. It encodes CASSLARGGGATQYF.

This chain connects TRBV2 to TRBJ1-1; D unclear. The V and J ends lost 1 base and 7 bases respectively, with 7 bases between them. The CDR3 runs to 12 residues. The germline gives CDR1 SNHLY, CDR2 FYNNEI. The CDR3 sequence: CASSEGGFEAFF. The DNA of the CDR3 is TGTGCCAGCAGTGAAGGCGGGTTTGAAGCTTTCTTT.

This chain links TRBV6-5 with TRBJ2-7, with 7 bases aligning to TRBD1. Germline lookup yields CDR1 MNHEY and CDR2 SVGAGI. The CDR3 has 13 amino acids. V was pared by 8 bases and J by 2 bases, with 6 bases of the junction left unmatched. The CDR3: CASSRTGAYEQYF. The CDR3, as DNA: TGTGCCAGCTCACGGACAGGAGCCTACGAGCAGTACTTC.

This chain uses TRBV7-9 with TRBJ1-2; 7 positions agree with TRBD1. Germline assignment: CDR1 SEHNR and CDR2 FQNEAQ (reference sequence). This CDR3 contains 13 residues. V shed 5 bases, J shed 7 bases, and the junction held 7 bases outside the gene matches. Here the CDR3 reads CASSRVYRGGYTF. CDR3 coding DNA: TGTGCCAGCAGCCGGGTATACAGGGGTGGCTACACCTTC.

This clone was observed a handful of times. The genes are TRBV30 and TRBJ1-2, with D unclear. Germline-derived CDR1 and CDR2 are GTSNPN and SVGIG (reference sequence). Trimming stripped 4 bases from V and 3 bases from J, with 9 bases between. The CDR3 totals 12 residues. The CDR3 reads CAWTPGDYGYTF. CDR3 DNA sequence: TGTGCCTGGACCCCCGGAGACTATGGCTACACCTTC. The variable domain in full, with the rest retrieved from reference TRBV30 and TRBJ1-2, is SQTIHQWPATLVQPVGSPLSLECTVEGTSNPNLYWYRQAAGRGLQLLFYSVGIGQISSEVPQNLSASRPQDRQFILSSKKLLLSDSGFYLCAWTPGDYGYTFGSGTRLTVV.

This sequence joins TRBV5-4 and TRBJ1-5, with 8 bases that match TRBD1. Trimming cost V 0 bases and J 1 base; bases outside gene matches: 12. This CDR3 is 19 amino acids long. Germline CDR1 reads SGHNT; CDR2 reads YYREEE (reference sequence). The CDR3 spells CASSLAVRGHLSSNQPQHF. CDR3 bases: TGTGCCAGCAGCTTGGCCGTCAGGGGGCACCTGTCGAGCAATCAGCCCCAGCATTTT.